This T cell receptor beta chain was recovered during a study of siplizumab effects on memory and regulatory T cells. The repertoire was sequenced with immunoSEQ multiplex PCR; TCRdb's copy has only in-frame clones and lacks some. The sample holds over 65,000 clones, 95% seen once. From germline, CDR1 is SNHLY and CDR2 FYNNEI. The CDR3 consists of 13 residues. V was clipped by 10 bases and J by 4 bases; unmatched bases: 9. This TCR was sampled from a human donor in good health. Sequenced material: CD8+ T cells sorted from blood. This rearrangement joins TRBV2 to TRBJ1-2, with 7 bases identical to TRBD1. The CDR3 reads CAISFRDSYGYTF. The CDR3 DNA follows: TGTGCCATCTCATTCCGGGACAGCTATGGCTACACCTTC.